Following are 32 T cell receptor beta chains from one sample sequenced in a study of Graves' ophthalmopathy and Graves' hyperthyroidism (dated by TCRdb to the late 2010s). These reads were obtained on an Illumina HiSeq 2000. For repertoire sequencing, TCR beta CDR3 regions were amplified from RNA transcripts. The first round was an RT-PCR using HTBI primers with the Qiagen OneStep RT-PCR kit, and this first round was followed by a second-round multiplex PCR, then size selection and purification. The public sequencing data were trimmed at Q25 with fastp and processed into clonotypes with MiXCR by TCRdb, which kept only in-frame beta chains. When rows share a CDR3 protein, they turn into one entry using the most common DNA and genes. Recorded for this sample are about 590,000 distinct CDR3 sequences; less than 40% of them occurred a single time. The top ten clones comprise 3.5% to 4.5% of the sample.

Material for sequencing was peripheral blood or thyroid tissue (not recorded which). The receptors shown here come from an adult man with Graves' hyperthyroidism.

The J gene is TRBJ2-2, the V gene TRBV7-2; D remains ambiguous. The CDR3 length is 16 residues. Germline V gene lookup returns CDR1 SGHTA and CDR2 FQGNSA. The V end was cut by 3 bases, the J end by 0 bases, with 11 bases between. The CDR3 DNA reads TGTGCCAGCAGCTTTCTGCCGTATCCGAACACCGGGGAGCTGTTTTTT. It specifies CASSFLPYPNTGELFF.

This clonotype was seen at least ten times. This rearrangement joins TRBV6-5 to TRBJ1-2, with TRBD1 matching over 8 bases. The germline V gene has CDR1 MNHEY and CDR2 SVGAGI. The CDR3 totals 14 residues. V lost 6 bases, J lost 7 bases, and 10 bases stayed unmatched. In DNA form, the CDR3 reads TGTGCCAGCAGAAAAACAGGGGGTCAATCTGGCTACACCTTC. Residues: CASRKTGGQSGYTF.

This clonotype was seen more than once but under ten times. The chain couples TRBV19 to TRBJ1-2; maybe TRBD1 (6 bases). CDR3 length equals 13 residues. Between the trimmed V and J ends, which lost 4 bases and 5 bases, there was a span of 11 bases. Germline CDR1 is LNHDA and CDR2 is SQIVND (reference sequence). CDR3 sequence (DNA): TGTGCCAGTAGTAGAGAAACAGGGTATGGCTACACCTTC. It codes for CASSRETGYGYTF.

The table lists this clonotype with many counts. The chain has TRBV29-1 and TRBJ1-3; TRBD1 might be the D (6 bases). The CDR3 spans 16 residues. With 4 bases removed from V and 0 bases from J, the gap between germline ends came to 16 bases. Per the germline V gene, CDR1 is SQVTM and CDR2 is ANQGSEA. The CDR3 protein is CSVVSLPGVSGNTIYF. CDR3 nucleotide sequence: TGCAGCGTTGTTTCGTTGCCAGGGGTCTCTGGAAACACCATATATTTT.

This sequence joins TRBV10-3 and TRBJ1-2, with a weak D call TRBD1 (6 bases). Trimming took off 11 bases at V and 1 base at J, with 29 bases between the two ends. The CDR3 loop spans 18 amino acids. Per germline, CDR1 ENHRY and CDR2 SYGVKD. This chain's CDR3 is CAGSATGGAGSDNYGYTF. The CDR3, as DNA: TGTGCCGGCAGTGCAACCGGGGGCGCAGGATCGGATAACTATGGCTACACCTTC.

About this clonotype itself: One end of the junction does not line up with germline, which may come from a read error. The chain is built from TRBV7-9 and TRBJ2-5, with no clear D. The CDR3 runs 14 residues. The germline CDR1 and CDR2 sequences are SEHNR and FQNEAQ (reference sequence). Written as DNA, the CDR3 is TGTGCCAGCAGCTTAGCGGGGAAACAAGAGACCCAGTGCTTC. This gives the protein CASSLAGKQETQCF.

The chain couples TRBV19 to TRBJ2-7; 9 bases line up with TRBD1. From germline, CDR1 is LNHDA and CDR2 SQIVND (reference sequence). This CDR3 region has 14 residues. Trimming removed 3 bases from V and 5 bases from J; junction bases left unmatched: 5. In nucleotides, the CDR3 is TGTGCCAGTAGTATTCGGGGACAGGGAAACGAGCAGTACTTC. Its translation is CASSIRGQGNEQYF. Variable domain in full (rest from reference TRBV19 and TRBJ2-7): DGGITQSPKYLFRKEGQNVTLSCEQNLNHDAMYWYRQDPGQGLRLIYYSQIVNDFQKGDIAEGYSVSREKKESFPLTVTSAQKNPTAFYLCASSIRGQGNEQYFGPGTRLTVT.

The genes are TRBV6-2 or TRBV6-3 and TRBJ2-7; 11 bases align to TRBD2. The CDR3 totals 14 residues. The ends lost 6 bases at V and 6 bases at J; junction bases unmatched: 7. CDR1 and CDR2 (germline): MNHEY, SVGEGT. The CDR3 reads CASRGTSGRPEQYF. CDR3 nucleotide sequence: TGTGCCAGCAGGGGAACTAGCGGGAGACCCGAGCAGTACTTC.

This rearrangement joins TRBV7-9 to TRBJ1-2, with D tentatively TRBD1 (5 bases). Germline V gives CDR1 SEHNR, CDR2 FQNEAQ (reference sequence). Trimming took 1 base from V and 8 from J, leaving 8 bases between them. This CDR3 is 12 amino acids long. Here the CDR3 DNA reads TGTGCCAGCAGCTTAGATTGGGGCGGCTACACCTTC. It codes for CASSLDWGGYTF.

A word on this clonotype: Possible read error: a much larger clone is one base away. CDR3 region: CASAENINSGELFF. DNA for the CDR3: TGCGCCAGCGCGGAAAATATTAACTCCGGGGAGCTGTTTTTT. J is TRBJ2-2 and V is TRBV5-1; no clear D gene. The CDR3 is 14 amino acids. The germline V gene has CDR1 SGHRS and CDR2 YFSETQ. Trimming took off 7 bases at V and 6 bases at J, with 16 bases between the two ends.

This clonotype was counted once. Possible read error: a much larger clone is one base away. The V call is TRBV5-1, the J call TRBJ1-3; a weak D match, TRBD1 (5 bases). The CDR3 runs to 19 residues. CDR1 and CDR2 (germline): SGHRS, YFSETQ. CDR3: CASSYGGGSQDSRGNTMYF. As DNA, the CDR3 is TGCGCCAGCAGCTATGGGGGTGGGTCGCAGGACTCGCGTGGAAACACCATGTATTTT.

The gene calls are TRBV25-1 and TRBJ2-5, with a tentative D call TRBD1 (6 bases). Germline assignment: CDR1 MGHDK and CDR2 SYGVNS. Trimming took off 6 bases at V and 2 bases at J, with 19 bases between the two ends. The CDR3 consists of 16 residues. The CDR3 region is CASSQSGTRIQETQYF. CDR3 nucleotide sequence: TGTGCCAGCAGCCAGTCCGGGACACGTATACAAGAGACCCAGTACTTC.

This clonotype was picked up a small number of times. The chain combines TRBV6-5 with TRBJ1-1; the match to TRBD1 covers 10 bases. CDR3 length: 15 amino acids. Germline V gives CDR1 MNHEY, CDR2 SVGAGI. The V segment lost 6 bases and the J segment 3 bases; nucleotides outside the gene matches: 7. The DNA of the CDR3 is TGTGCCAGCAGCAGGGACAGGGGATGGGACACTGAAGCTTTCTTT. It specifies CASSRDRGWDTEAFF.

This clonotype occurred once. This chain uses TRBV29-1 with TRBJ2-7; the D is unclear. V was trimmed by 1 base and J by 2 bases, leaving 12 bases between them. The germline V gene encodes CDR1 SQVTM and CDR2 ANQGSEA. The CDR3 runs to 14 residues. The CDR3 bases are TGCAGCGTTGAAGTCGATACGGAAACCTACGAGCAGTACTTC. Its protein product is CSVEVDTETYEQYF.

The chain couples TRBV28 to TRBJ1-3; 7 bases are shared with TRBD1. Germline V gives CDR1 MDHEN, CDR2 SYDVKM. The V segment lost 8 bases and the J segment 1 base; nucleotides outside the gene matches: 8. The CDR3 has 15 residues. The CDR3 DNA is TGTGCCAGCGGACCAGACAGGGCATCTGGAAACACCATATATTTT. This translates into CASGPDRASGNTIYF.

The V and J genes are TRBV7-9 and TRBJ2-7; unclear D gene. V lost 1 base to trimming and J lost 2 bases, with 9 bases between them. The CDR3 runs 14 residues. CDR1 is SEHNR, CDR2 FQNEAQ, per germline (reference sequence). The CDR3 nucleotides are TGTGCCAGCAGCTTAGTGCACACTCCCTACGAGCAGTACTTC. This codes for CASSLVHTPYEQYF. The full variable domain, rest sourced from reference TRBV7-9 and TRBJ2-7, is DTGVSQNPRHKITKRGQNVTFRCDPISEHNRLYWYRQTLGQGPEFLTYFQNEAQLEKSRLLSDRFSAERPKGSFSTLEIQRTEQGDSAMYLCASSLVHTPYEQYFGPGTRLTVT.

The chain recombines TRBV12-3 or TRBV12-4 with TRBJ2-7, with TRBD2 as a possible D gene (6 bases). This CDR3 has 14 residues. V lost 7 bases to trimming and J lost 5 bases, with 18 bases between them. In DNA, the CDR3 is TGTGCCAGCACCCACGTCGGAGGGTCCCACGAGCAGTACTTC. Amino acids: CASTHVGGSHEQYF.

The chain joins TRBV10-3 to TRBJ1-2; TRBD1 agrees at 7 bases. V shed 7 bases, J shed 12 bases, and the junction held 11 bases outside the gene matches. The CDR3 runs 12 residues. CDR1 and CDR2 from the germline V gene are ENHRY and SYGVKD. CDR3 sequence reads: CAITPGQLGNTF. CDR3 coding DNA: TGTGCCATCACCCCGGGACAGCTTGGAAACACCTTC.

In this sample, this clonotype turned up many times. Germline and junction disagree at one end, which may indicate a read error. This rearrangement joins TRBV29-1 to TRBJ2-5; no reliable D call. The CDR3 is 13 residues long. CDR1 is SQVTM and CDR2 is ANQGSEA in the germline V gene. This chain's CDR3 is CSVEGLLVETQCF. Written as DNA, the CDR3 is TGCAGCGTTGAAGGACTCCTCGTGGAGACCCAGTGCTTC.

The count of this clonotype is one. The rearrangement uses TRBV29-1 and TRBJ1-2; D gene uncertain. Germline V lookup: CDR1 SQVTM, CDR2 ANQGSEA. V shed 3 bases and J shed 4 bases, with 18 bases lying between them. CDR3 length equals 15 residues. The CDR3 region has the DNA TGCAGCGTTGAGAGGCTCGAAGAGCGGGGCTATGGCTACACCTTC. Protein sequence: CSVERLEERGYGYTF.

The chain combines TRBV7-2 with TRBJ2-7, with D tentatively TRBD1 or TRBD2 (7 bases each). Trimming shortened V by 2 bases and J by 9 bases, and 20 bases separated the two germline ends. Germline CDR1 is SGHTA and CDR2 is FQGNSA. This CDR3 is built from 15 residues. The CDR3 spells CASSLMSAGTDTQYF. The CDR3 DNA reads as TGTGCCAGCAGCTTAATGTCAGCGGGGACAGATACGCAGTACTTC. Using reference TRBV7-2 and TRBJ2-7 for the parts outside the CDR3, the full variable domain is GAGVSQSPSNKVTEKGKDVELRCDPISGHTALYWYRQSLGQGLEFLIYFQGNSAPDKSGLPSDRFSAERTGGSVSTLTIQRTQQEDSAVYLCASSLMSAGTDTQYFGPGTRLTVT.

There are many counts of this clonotype. This chain's CDR3 is CATSHPPGTTGELFF. For the CDR3, the DNA is TGTGCCACCAGTCATCCACCGGGGACCACCGGGGAGCTGTTTTTT. The rearrangement uses TRBV24-1 and TRBJ2-2, with D perhaps TRBD1 or TRBD2 (5 bases each). The CDR3 totals 15 residues. V lost 6 bases to trimming and J lost 4 bases, with 14 bases between them. The germline gives CDR1 KGHDR, CDR2 SFDVKD.

This clonotype was detected ten times or more. The chain has TRBV19 and TRBJ1-5, with TRBD1 matching over 11 bases. V lost 6 bases, J lost 1 base, and 8 bases stayed unmatched. The CDR3 spans 17 residues. Germline V CDR1 and CDR2: LNHDA, SQIVND (reference sequence). CDR3 region: CASRPRTGGPSNQPQHF. Here the CDR3 DNA reads TGTGCCAGTAGACCTCGGACAGGGGGCCCGAGCAATCAGCCCCAGCATTTT.

In its sample, this clonotype was seen once. A much larger clone differs from this one at a single base, so this may be a read error. The chain has TRBV7-9 and TRBJ1-2; no clear D gene. CDR3 length: 12 amino acids. CDR1 and CDR2 from the germline V gene are SEHNR and FQNEAQ (reference sequence). V was shortened by 6 bases and J by 4 bases, with 9 bases between the two germline ends. The CDR3 DNA follows: TGTGCCAGCAGTTTGATACCCTATGGCTACACCTTC. As protein: CASSLIPYGYTF.

This clonotype was picked up many times. This chain links TRBV24-1 with TRBJ2-5; perhaps D is TRBD1 or TRBD2 (5 bases each). The length of the CDR3 is 14 residues. Germline values: CDR1 KGHDR, CDR2 SFDVKD. V shed 7 bases and J shed 2 bases, with 13 bases lying between them. In DNA form, the CDR3 reads TGTGCCACCAGCGACCGGGACGGTCAAGAGACCCAGTACTTC. Protein: CATSDRDGQETQYF.

The chain joins TRBV7-9 to TRBJ2-7; D is undetermined. Germline loops: CDR1 SEHNR, CDR2 FQNEAQ (reference sequence). The CDR3 is made up of 14 amino acids. V gave up 4 bases and J gave up 3 bases, with 13 bases separating them. CDR3 DNA sequence: TGTGCCAGCAGCTCCCCCTCATTGTACTACGAGCAGTACTTC. This sequence encodes CASSSPSLYYEQYF.

This clonotype was seen only a few times. Germline and junction disagree at one end, which may indicate a read error. V gene TRBV10-2 combines with J gene TRBJ1-6; D may be TRBD1 (5 bases). The CDR3 loop spans 15 amino acids. Germline V gene sequence: CDR1 WSHSY, CDR2 SAAADI. The CDR3 DNA is TGTGCCAGCAGTACCCTCCGGGGGGACGGTTCACCCCTCCACTTT. It is translated as CASSTLRGDGSPLHF.

The chain has TRBV15 and TRBJ1-1, with 8 bases lining up with TRBD1. CDR1 and CDR2 (germline): LNHNV, YYDKDF (reference sequence). The trim removed 0 bases at V and 3 bases at J, leaving 0 bases unmatched. The CDR3 covers 14 residues. The CDR3 region has the DNA TGTGCCACCAGCAGAGAGGACAGGGACACTGAAGCTTTCTTT. Its protein is CATSREDRDTEAFF. Combining the CDR3 with reference TRBV15 and TRBJ1-1 gives the whole variable domain DAMVIQNPRYQVTQFGKPVTLSCSQTLNHNVMYWYQQKSSQAPKLLFHYYDKDFNNEADTPDNFQSRRPNTSFCFLDIRSPGLGDTAMYLCATSREDRDTEAFFGQGTRLTVV.

This chain uses TRBV7-9 with TRBJ2-2; perhaps TRBD1 as D (5 bases). Germline lookup yields CDR1 SEHNR and CDR2 FQNEAQ (reference sequence). Trimming pared 5 bases from V and 5 bases from J, leaving 9 bases between. The CDR3 runs to 13 residues. CDR3 bases: TGTGCCAGCAGCCCACAGGCGACCGGGGAGCTGTTTTTT. Its protein is CASSPQATGELFF.

V and J are TRBV12-3 or TRBV12-4 and TRBJ1-3; D gene unclear. There are 14 residues in the CDR3. The V and J ends lost 1 base and 4 bases respectively, with 8 bases between them. Here the CDR3 reads CASSLDLTGNTIYF. CDR3 nucleotides: TGTGCCAGCAGTTTAGACTTAACCGGAAACACCATATATTTT.

There are many counts of this clonotype. This rearrangement joins TRBV12-3 or TRBV12-4 to TRBJ1-1; 7 nucleotides line up with TRBD1. CDR3 size: 13 residues. J was trimmed by 6 bases and V by 6 bases; bases with no gene match: 7. The CDR3 protein is CASRRTGVPEAFF. DNA for the CDR3: TGTGCCAGCAGACGTACAGGGGTCCCTGAAGCTTTCTTT.

Worth noting for this clonotype: One base away lies a much larger clone, so this may be a sequencing read error. J is TRBJ1-2 and V is TRBV6-5; D is unresolved. CDR1 MNHEY and CDR2 SVGAGI come from the germline V gene. This CDR3 comprises 14 residues. The CDR3 DNA reads TGTGCCGGCAGTTACTCCCTCCTAAACTATGGCTACACCTTC. Encoded protein: CAGSYSLLNYGYTF.